This T cell receptor beta chain derives from a study of shared clonotypes between healthy human individuals. This CDR3 region has 13 residues. The germline gives CDR1 MNHEY, CDR2 SMNVEV (reference sequence). J was trimmed by 6 bases and V by 5 bases; bases with no gene match: 3. Whole-study findings and limits: It was anticipated that sequencing depth would influence how many clonotypes donors shared.

Genomic DNA per cell subset filled all wells of several immunoSEQ plates. Assay: immunoSEQ multiplex PCR; the TCRdb copy retains only in-frame clones and omits some. The table lists 450,000 to 550,000 clones, 79% of them singletons. As regards this clone: Its antigen is not known.

All participating donors were Caucasian adults from Nashville, Tennessee. The specimen was PBMCs. The chain employs TRBV27 and TRBJ1-2; 10 positions agree with TRBD1. The receptor comes from a woman in her forties in good health. Some clones in this sample may be carry-over from other donors' samples. The CDR3 region has the DNA TGTGCCAGCAGTACGACAGGGGGCAATGGCTACACCTTC. Protein sequence: CASSTTGGNGYTF.